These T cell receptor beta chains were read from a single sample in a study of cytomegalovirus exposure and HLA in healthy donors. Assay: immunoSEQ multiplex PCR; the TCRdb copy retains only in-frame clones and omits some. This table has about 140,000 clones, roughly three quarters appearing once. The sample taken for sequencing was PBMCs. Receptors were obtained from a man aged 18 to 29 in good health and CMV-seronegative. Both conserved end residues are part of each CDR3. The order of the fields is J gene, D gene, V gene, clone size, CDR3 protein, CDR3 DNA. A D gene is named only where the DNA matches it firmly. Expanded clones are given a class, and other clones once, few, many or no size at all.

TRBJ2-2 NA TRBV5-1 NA CASSLANSGISNTGELFF TGCGCCAGCAGCTTGGCCAACTCCGGGATCTCGAACACCGGGGAGCTGTTTTTT
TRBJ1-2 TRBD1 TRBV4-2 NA CASSQESGQGRYGYTF TGTGCCAGCAGCCAAGAATCGGGACAGGGGCGCTATGGCTACACCTTC
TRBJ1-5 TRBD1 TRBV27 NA CASRAGTGRGQPQHF TGTGCCAGCAGAGCCGGGACAGGGAGGGGTCAGCCCCAGCATTTT
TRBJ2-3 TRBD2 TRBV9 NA CASSPTGGGSTDTQYF TGTGCCAGCAGCCCAACTGGGGGGGGAAGCACAGATACGCAGTATTTT
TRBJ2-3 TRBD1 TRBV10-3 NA CAITDRDSHTDTQYF TGTGCCATCACTGACCGGGACAGCCACACAGATACGCAGTATTTT
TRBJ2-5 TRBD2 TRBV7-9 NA CASSLDGGGQETQYF TGTGCCAGCAGCTTAGATGGGGGGGGCCAAGAGACCCAGTACTTC
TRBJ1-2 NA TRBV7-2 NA CASSFTGTSYGYTF TGTGCCAGCAGCTTTACCGGGACAAGTTATGGCTACACCTTC
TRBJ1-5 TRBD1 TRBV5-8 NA CASSPRTGGQPQHF TGTGCCAGCAGCCCCCGGACAGGGGGTCAGCCCCAGCATTTT
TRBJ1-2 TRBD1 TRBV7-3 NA CASSSTGGHGYTF TGTGCCAGCAGCTCGACAGGGGGCCATGGCTACACCTTC
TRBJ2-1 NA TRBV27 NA CASSLAGGSGNEQFF TGTGCCAGCAGTTTAGCAGGGGGGAGTGGGAATGAGCAGTTCTTC
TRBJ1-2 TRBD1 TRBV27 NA CASSLSTGGHGYTF TGTGCCAGCAGTTTATCGACAGGGGGGCATGGCTACACCTTC
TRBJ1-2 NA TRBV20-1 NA CSAPGEYGYTF TGCAGTGCGCCGGGGGAGTACGGCTACACCTTC
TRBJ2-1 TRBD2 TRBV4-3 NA CASSQDPSGIYNEQFF TGCGCCAGCAGCCAAGATCCTAGCGGGATCTACAATGAGCAGTTCTTC
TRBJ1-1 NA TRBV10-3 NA CAISEGRTTEAFF TGTGCCATCAGTGAGGGCAGAACCACTGAAGCTTTCTTT
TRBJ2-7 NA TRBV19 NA CASSDSSYEQYF TGTGCCAGTAGTGACAGCTCCTACGAGCAGTACTTC
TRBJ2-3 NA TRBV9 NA CASSVGQGLTDTQYF TGTGCCAGCAGCGTAGGACAGGGACTCACAGATACGCAGTATTTT
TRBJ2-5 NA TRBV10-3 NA CAISEGPGTYQETQYF TGTGCCATCAGTGAGGGTCCGGGTACCTACCAAGAGACCCAGTACTTC
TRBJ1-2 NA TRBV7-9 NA CSSSVSEDRRGYTF TGTTCCAGCAGCGTTAGCGAGGATCGTCGGGGCTACACCTTC
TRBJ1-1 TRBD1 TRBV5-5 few CASSSNGQGAAEAFF TGTGCCAGCAGCTCCAATGGACAGGGGGCGGCTGAAGCTTTCTTT
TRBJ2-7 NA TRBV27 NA CASSLWPGSYEQYF TGTGCCAGCAGTTTATGGCCAGGGTCCTACGAGCAGTACTTC